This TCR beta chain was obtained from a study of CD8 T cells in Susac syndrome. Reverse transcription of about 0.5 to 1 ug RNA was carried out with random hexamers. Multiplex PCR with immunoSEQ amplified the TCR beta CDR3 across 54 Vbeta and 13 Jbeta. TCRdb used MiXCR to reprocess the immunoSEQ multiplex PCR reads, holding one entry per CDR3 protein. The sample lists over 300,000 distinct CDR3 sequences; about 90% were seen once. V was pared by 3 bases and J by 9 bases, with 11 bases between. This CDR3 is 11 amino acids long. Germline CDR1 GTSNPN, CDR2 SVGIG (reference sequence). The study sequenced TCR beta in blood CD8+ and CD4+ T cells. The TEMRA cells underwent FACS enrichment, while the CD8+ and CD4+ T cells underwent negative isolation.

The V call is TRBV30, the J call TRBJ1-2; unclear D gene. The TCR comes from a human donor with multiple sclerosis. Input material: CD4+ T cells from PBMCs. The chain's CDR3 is CAWSGRRRYTF. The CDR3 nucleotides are TGTGCCTGGAGCGGCCGGCGGCGCTACACCTTC.